This is a list of T cell receptor beta chains from one sample in a study of cytomegalovirus exposure and HLA in healthy donors. Sequencing was performed with immunoSEQ multiplex PCR; in TCRdb, only in-frame clones are kept and a portion is missing. The profile shows about 150,000 clones, nearly 80% of them singletons. Input material: PBMCs. The origin of the receptors is a male donor in good health and CMV-seronegative. Each CDR3 is given with its conserved first and last residue. Each record gives: J gene, V gene, D gene, clone size, CDR3 protein, CDR3 DNA. The D gene is left open where the match is weak. Some rows mark clone size as missing; the rest say once, few, many or name a class of expanded clone.

TRBJ1-1,TRBV12-5,-,few,CASGVQGNTEAFF,TGTGCTAGTGGTGTACAGGGGAACACTGAAGCTTTCTTT
TRBJ2-7,TRBV9,-,-,CASSVQGPVSEQYF,TGTGCCAGCAGCGTTCAGGGCCCGGTCTCCGAGCAGTACTTC
TRBJ2-5,TRBV9,TRBD1,-,CASSASQGAAEETQYF,TGTGCCAGCAGCGCATCACAGGGGGCCGCTGAGGAGACCCAGTACTTC
TRBJ1-2,TRBV19,-,-,CASSVLPGGAAIYGYTF,TGTGCCAGTAGTGTTTTACCCGGCGGAGCGGCAATCTATGGCTACACCTTC
TRBJ2-1,TRBV7-9,-,-,CASSPTAYNEQFF,TGTGCCAGCAGCCCGACAGCCTACAATGAGCAGTTCTTC
TRBJ1-2,TRBV28,-,-,CASTRANYGYTF,TGTGCCAGCACTCGGGCTAACTATGGCTACACCTTC
TRBJ2-3,TRBV7-9,TRBD2,-,CASSPRASGRESTDTQYF,TGTGCCAGCAGCCCTAGGGCTAGCGGGAGGGAGAGCACAGATACGCAGTATTTT
TRBJ2-7,TRBV5-1,-,once,CASSLVNSYEQYF,TGTGCCAGCAGCTTGGTTAATTCCTACGAGCAGTACTTC
TRBJ1-6,TRBV7-9,TRBD1,-,CASSAYRGTSSPLHF,TGTGCCAGCAGCGCTTACAGGGGAACGAGTTCACCCCTCCACTTT
TRBJ2-7,TRBV18,TRBD2,-,CASSPGLAGKMYEQYF,TGTGCCAGCTCACCGGGACTAGCGGGAAAGATGTACGAGCAGTACTTC
TRBJ2-1,TRBV29-1,-,-,CSVEGRSQYNEQFF,TGCAGCGTTGAAGGACGGAGCCAATACAATGAGCAGTTCTTC
TRBJ1-5,TRBV19,-,-,CASNLRGQPQHF,TGTGCCAGTAATTTACGGGGTCAGCCCCAGCATTTT
TRBJ2-5,TRBV5-4,TRBD1,-,CASSSNRGRETQYF,TGTGCCAGCAGCTCGAACAGGGGAAGGGAGACCCAGTACTTC
TRBJ2-1,TRBV5-1,TRBD1,-,CASSFGDDRGQYNEQFF,TGCGCCAGCAGCTTCGGCGATGACAGGGGGCAATACAATGAGCAGTTCTTC
TRBJ2-5,TRBV19,-,-,CASSISPALETQYF,TGTGCCAGTAGTATAAGCCCAGCGTTAGAGACCCAGTACTTC
TRBJ1-2,TRBV19,TRBD1,-,CASQGALLYGYTF,TGTGCCAGTCAGGGGGCGCTTCTCTATGGCTACACCTTC
TRBJ2-7,TRBV5-1,TRBD1,-,CASSYRGLDYEQYF,TGCGCCAGCAGCTACAGGGGGCTCGACTACGAGCAGTACTTC
TRBJ2-2,TRBV6-1,-,-,CASSTGTESGELFF,TGTGCCAGCAGCACAGGGACCGAATCCGGGGAGCTGTTTTTT
TRBJ2-1,TRBV29-1,TRBD2,-,CSHLAGEDEQFF,TGCAGCCATTTAGCGGGAGAGGATGAGCAGTTCTTC
TRBJ1-1,TRBV13,TRBD1,-,CASSATGRTEAFF,TGTGCCAGCAGCGCGACAGGGAGAACCGAAGCTTTCTTT
TRBJ1-3,TRBV15,TRBD1,-,CATSRDKGTGFGGNTIYF,TGTGCCACCAGCAGAGATAAGGGGACAGGGTTCGGGGGAAACACCATATATTTT
TRBJ1-1,TRBV9,-,-,CASSVPRGEDTEAFF,TGTGCCAGCAGCGTACCCCGGGGGGAGGACACTGAAGCTTTCTTT
TRBJ1-2,TRBV2,TRBD1,few,CASTGDRALFNYGYTF,TGTGCCAGCACCGGGGACAGGGCCCTCTTTAACTATGGCTACACCTTC
TRBJ1-2,TRBV5-4,TRBD1,-,CASSLYGTGGNYGYTF,TGTGCCAGCAGCTTGTATGGGACAGGGGGCAACTATGGCTACACCTTC